This T cell receptor (beta chain) was captured in a study of CD8+CD57+ T cells in acquired aplastic anemia. Profiling of TCR beta VDJ combinations and CDR3 sequences used genomic DNA as template. A single record per CDR3 protein comes from TCRdb applying MiXCR to the reads. The data show hundreds of thousands of distinct CDR3 sequences, just under 70% seen once. This clonotype was observed at least ten times. J lost 5 bases, V lost 5 bases, and 10 bases had no gene match. There are 15 residues in the CDR3. The germline V gene encodes CDR1 SGHTA and CDR2 FQGNSA. The clonotype originates from a human donor in good health, serving as a control. The sample was sorted CD4+, CD8+, or CD8+CD57+ T cells (not recorded which) from PBMCs. The rearrangement uses TRBV7-2 and TRBJ2-3; 7 positions match TRBD1. In DNA form, the CDR3 reads TGTGCCAGCAGCAAGGGACAGCAGGCGGGAGATACGCAGTATTTT. Its protein is CASSKGQQAGDTQYF.